This is a list of T cell receptor beta chains from one sample in a study of cytomegalovirus exposure and HLA in healthy donors. Profiled with immunoSEQ multiplex PCR; TCRdb holds only in-frame clones, not every one. The table includes about 180,000 clones, around three quarters detected once. The source material was PBMCs. The receptors here all came from a woman in her forties in good health and CMV-seronegative. Both conserved end residues are trimmed from each CDR3. D genes are given only for firm matches. Part of the rows lack a size; the others show once, few, many or a class for expanded clones.

TRBV19	NA	TRBJ2-3	TRBD1	ASTHPDRGTDTQY
TRBV4-1	NA	TRBJ2-7	NA	ASSLGGYTYEQY
TRBV10-2	NA	TRBJ2-5	NA	ASSESGGRASQETQY
TRBV28	NA	TRBJ2-7	NA	ASSLEGLVDEQY
TRBV11-2	once	TRBJ2-1	TRBD2	ASSLRLAGGREQF
TRBV5-1	NA	TRBJ2-2	NA	ASSLNSGNTGELF
TRBV6-6	NA	TRBJ2-7	NA	ASSYSITGGPEQY
TRBV7-7	NA	TRBJ2-1	TRBD2	ASSSIAGGPYNEQF
TRBV11-3	few	TRBJ2-7	TRBD1	ASSSPGTGVPYEQY
TRBV28	NA	TRBJ2-7	TRBD2	ASSPHSGNSYEQY
TRBV7-2	NA	TRBJ1-1	NA	ASSLDLGRNTEAF
TRBV5-1	NA	TRBJ1-2	NA	ASSLEQMNYYGYT
TRBV5-6	NA	TRBJ2-1	TRBD2	ASSLLRGGYNEQF